This T cell receptor beta chain was obtained from a study of T cell responses to AZD1222 COVID-19 vaccine. CDR3 length: 14 residues. Germline CDR1 reads LNHDA; CDR2 reads SQIVND (reference sequence). V dropped 5 bases and J dropped 3; count of bases not matched to a gene: 3. Recipients boosted at about 4 weeks or about 12 weeks are pooled. Study-level results: Unmutated variant regions are reportedly the target of nearly half of TCRs that are spike-specific. The donors showed a predominance of white British ancestry and of females, with possible underestimation of clonal diversity. Repertoire samples came only from after the peak T cell response.

Concerning this clone itself: The antigen remains undetermined.

The data were produced by immunoSEQ multiplex PCR, yet TCRdb's version contains in-frame clones alone and is incomplete. The sample lists 140,000 to 150,000 clones, around 92% occurring once. The clonotype comes from an adult who received the AZD1222 COVID-19 vaccine. This sequence joins TRBV19 and TRBJ2-7, with 11 positions matching TRBD2. The input for sequencing was peripheral blood, taken 28 days after the second AZD1222 dose. The CDR3 here is CASSPGTSGYEQYF. In DNA, the CDR3 is TGTGCCAGTAGTCCCGGGACTAGCGGCTACGAGCAGTACTTC.